This T cell receptor beta chain was identified during a study of blood T cell repertoires in COVID-19. On the study more broadly: COVID-19 samples collected from the United States, Italy and Spain covered acute and convalescent phases. T cells, B-cell-depleted T cells, or PBMCs provided the cDNA or gDNA that served as material.

Repertoires were generated with immunoSEQ multiplex PCR, while TCRdb's copy carries only in-frame clones and drops some. The sample lists more than 200,000 clones; about 82% were seen once. Trimming shortened V by 1 base and J by 5 bases, and 6 bases separated the two germline ends. This CDR3 comprises 13 residues. The germline V gene has CDR1 LNHDA and CDR2 SQIVND (reference sequence). The sample comprised peripheral blood. The origin of this receptor is a woman aged 80 or over with acute or convalescent COVID-19. This rearrangement joins TRBV19 to TRBJ2-1; D unresolved. CDR3: CASSIAINNEQFF. The CDR3 nucleotides are TGTGCCAGTAGTATAGCAATCAACAATGAGCAGTTCTTC.